The T cell receptor (beta chain) described here comes from a study of human T cells and chemical hapten exposure. Across the study: Skin of the upper inner arm, roughly 2 cm by roughly 2 cm, received 2% DPC for sensitization. Affected patients, primarily female, had alopecia areata, totalis or universalis.

Germline V gives CDR1 LGHDT, CDR2 YNNKEL (reference sequence). This CDR3 spans 15 amino acids. The ends were cut back, 0 bases at V and 3 bases at J, with 12 bases in the middle. The study's findings and limits: Expanded TCRs created a significantly greater count of big CDR3 similarity clusters than controls did.

Sample time point: patch test 2, 6 weeks after DPC sensitization. Treatment: therapeutic diphenylcyclopropenone sensitization with weekly scalp DPC. Blood sampling preceded each patch test application. In TCRdb, the RACE reads were re-called with MiXCR into one record per CDR3 protein. Of about 69,000 distinct CDR3 sequences in the sample, 10% were seen once. With respect to this clonotype: No antigen is known for it.

Sequencing was performed on whole blood, taken in connection with sensitization to the hapten diphenylcyclopropenone (DPC). The clonotype comes from a woman between 45 and 60 years old with alopecia areata. Some clones in this sample may be carry-over from other donors' samples. The chain links TRBV3-1 to TRBJ2-7; the D is unclear. In DNA, the CDR3 is TGTGCCAGCAGCCAAGACGGCGTTCGGCGCTACGAGCAGTACTTC. It specifies CASSQDGVRRYEQYF.